The rows below give T cell receptor beta chains drawn from one sample of a study of blood T cell repertoires in COVID-19. This table comes from immunoSEQ multiplex PCR, and its TCRdb copy is limited to in-frame clones, with some not included. The sample has around 210,000 clones; over 70% are singletons. The source material was peripheral blood. Receptors were obtained from a woman between 65 and 79 years old with acute or convalescent COVID-19. The CDR3 runs from the conserved cysteine through the conserved F or W.

v_call: TRBV18
j_call: TRBJ2-5
cdr3_aa: CASSPPAGAETQYF

v_call: TRBV2
j_call: TRBJ1-2
cdr3_aa: CASSLQGMDYGYTF

v_call: TRBV7-3
j_call: TRBJ2-2
cdr3_aa: CASSRTMDTSNTGELFF

v_call: TRBV7-2
j_call: TRBJ2-1
cdr3_aa: CASSFSGSLAYNKQFF

v_call: TRBV15
j_call: TRBJ2-7
cdr3_aa: CATSRLGGPYEQYF

v_call: TRBV10-1
j_call: TRBJ2-7
cdr3_aa: CASSEAQEAYEQYF

v_call: TRBV28
j_call: TRBJ2-7
cdr3_aa: CASSLVGQGNYEQYF

v_call: TRBV7-9
j_call: TRBJ1-1
cdr3_aa: CASSLEGAGTEAFF

v_call: TRBV2
j_call: TRBJ1-1
cdr3_aa: CASSEAGGRSEAFF

v_call: TRBV25-1
j_call: TRBJ1-2
cdr3_aa: CASTPAGWDNYGYTF

v_call: TRBV10-3
j_call: TRBJ1-2
cdr3_aa: CAISANQGQGSNYGYTF

v_call: TRBV7-2
j_call: TRBJ2-5
cdr3_aa: CASSSDSGSSKTQYF

v_call: TRBV7-2
j_call: TRBJ2-3
cdr3_aa: CASSSSGTGGWDTQYF

v_call: TRBV15
j_call: TRBJ1-3
cdr3_aa: CATSPGVSSGNTIYF

v_call: TRBV5-1
j_call: TRBJ2-1
cdr3_aa: CASSLPSGNYNEQFF

v_call: TRBV3-1/TRBV3-2
j_call: TRBJ2-3
cdr3_aa: CASSQAGTSGDTQYF

v_call: TRBV18
j_call: TRBJ2-1
cdr3_aa: CASSPDRVGYNEQFF